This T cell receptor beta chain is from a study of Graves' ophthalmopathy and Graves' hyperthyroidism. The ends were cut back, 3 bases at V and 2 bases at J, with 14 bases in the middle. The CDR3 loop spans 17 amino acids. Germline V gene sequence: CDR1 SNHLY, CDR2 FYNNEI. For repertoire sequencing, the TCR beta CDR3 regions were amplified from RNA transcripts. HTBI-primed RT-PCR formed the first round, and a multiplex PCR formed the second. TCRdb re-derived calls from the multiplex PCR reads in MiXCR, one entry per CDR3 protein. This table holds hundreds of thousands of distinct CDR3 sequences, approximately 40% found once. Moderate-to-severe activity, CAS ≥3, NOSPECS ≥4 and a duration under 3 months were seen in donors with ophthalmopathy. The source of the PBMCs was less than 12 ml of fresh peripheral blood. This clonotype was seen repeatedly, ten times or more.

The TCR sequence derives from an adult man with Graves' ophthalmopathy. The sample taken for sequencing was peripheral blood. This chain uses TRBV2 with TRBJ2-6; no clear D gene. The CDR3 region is CASSEPGDRAGANVLTF. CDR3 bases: TGTGCCAGCAGTGAGCCTGGGGATAGGGCTGGGGCCAACGTCCTGACTTTC.